The 9 T cell receptor beta chains below all came from one sample that was sequenced in a study of OX40 agonist ivuxolimab in advanced cancers. Profiled with immunoSEQ multiplex PCR; TCRdb holds only in-frame clones, not every one. The sample carries 20,000 to 25,000 clones, around 79% recorded once. The material sequenced was CD4+ or CD8+ T cells sorted from blood, taken in a trial of the OX40 agonist ivuxolimab. The source of these receptors is an adult with an advanced solid tumor such as melanoma, head and neck, liver or kidney cancer.

This rearrangement joins TRBV5-1 to TRBJ2-7; D gene unclear. The V end lost 4 bases, the J end lost 3 bases, and 8 bases lay between the germline ends. This CDR3 region has 12 residues. Germline V gene lookup returns CDR1 SGHRS and CDR2 YFSETQ. The CDR3 reads CASSRENYEQYF. As DNA, the CDR3 is TGCGCCAGCAGCAGAGAGAACTACGAGCAGTACTTC. The full variable domain, with the rest looked up from reference TRBV5-1 and TRBJ2-7, is KAGVTQTPRYLIKTRGQQVTLSCSPISGHRSVSWYQQTPGQGLQFLFEYFSETQRNKGNFPGRFSGRQFSNSRSEMNVSTLELGDSALYLCASSRENYEQYFGPGTRLTVT.

This chain uses TRBV27 with TRBJ2-7; D is ambiguous. The CDR3 runs to 13 residues. CDR1 is MNHEY, CDR2 SMNVEV, per germline (reference sequence). The ends were cut back, 3 bases at V and 2 bases at J, with 8 bases in the middle. This CDR3 reads CASSFGRTYEQYF. The CDR3 DNA reads TGTGCCAGCAGTTTCGGCAGAACCTACGAGCAGTACTTC.

J is TRBJ1-4 and V is TRBV2; perhaps TRBD1 as D (6 bases). V dropped 8 bases and J dropped 3 bases, with 13 bases sitting between them. CDR3 size: 14 residues. Germline CDR1 SNHLY, CDR2 FYNNEI. The CDR3 is CASRGGTANEKLFF. The DNA of the CDR3 is TGTGCCAGCCGTGGGGGCACTGCTAATGAAAAACTGTTTTTT.

V and J are TRBV5-1 and TRBJ1-1, with D possibly matching TRBD1 (5 bases). Germline V gene sequence: CDR1 SGHRS, CDR2 YFSETQ. This CDR3 has 13 amino acids. V lost 0 bases and J 7 bases, leaving 10 bases between the germline ends. This CDR3 is CASSLDAGGEAFF. In DNA, the CDR3 is TGCGCCAGCAGCTTGGACGCCGGGGGTGAAGCTTTCTTT.

This sequence joins TRBV7-2 and TRBJ1-6, with 7 bases that match TRBD1. The ends lost 0 bases at V and 6 bases at J; junction bases unmatched: 2. The CDR3 totals 15 residues. Germline assignment: CDR1 SGHTA and CDR2 FQGNSA. The CDR3 spells CASSLATGSNSPLHF. The CDR3 bases are TGTGCCAGCAGCTTAGCGACAGGGTCTAATTCACCCCTCCACTTT.

The chain employs TRBV7-2 and TRBJ1-3, with a possible D match to TRBD1 (5 bases). V lost 1 base to trimming and J lost 1 base, with 17 bases between them. The CDR3 has 18 residues. Germline-derived CDR1 and CDR2 are SGHTA and FQGNSA. CDR3 nucleotide sequence: TGTGCCAGCAGCTTAGTTGGGGCAGGTGTAATGTCTGGAAACACCATATATTTT. Its translation: CASSLVGAGVMSGNTIYF.

This sequence joins TRBV19 and TRBJ2-1; D gene unclear. Per germline, CDR1 LNHDA and CDR2 SQIVND (reference sequence). This CDR3 is 15 amino acids long. V lost 6 bases, J lost 2 bases, and 14 bases lay in between. CDR3 residues: CASRRQSLTYNEQFF. For the CDR3, the DNA is TGTGCCAGTAGGAGGCAGAGCCTTACCTACAATGAGCAGTTCTTC.

The chain uses TRBV11-2 and TRBJ1-1; no firm D call. Looked up from germline, CDR1 is SGHAT and CDR2 is FQNNGV. The V gene lost 3 bases and the J gene lost 6 bases, with 8 bases spanning the gap. CDR3 length equals 12 residues. The CDR3 reads CASSFGIPEAFF. In DNA, the CDR3 is TGTGCCAGCAGCTTCGGGATCCCTGAAGCTTTCTTT.

V gene TRBV15 combines with J gene TRBJ1-1, with D uncertain. In germline, CDR1 is LNHNV, CDR2 YYDKDF (reference sequence). This CDR3 contains 14 residues. V was clipped by 3 bases and J by 1 base, with 9 bases between them. CDR3 coding DNA: TGTGCCACCAGCAGTACAAATCCGAACACTGAAGCTTTCTTT. This sequence encodes CATSSTNPNTEAFF. Full variable domain (remainder filled in from reference TRBV15 and TRBJ1-1): DAMVIQNPRYQVTQFGKPVTLSCSQTLNHNVMYWYQQKSSQAPKLLFHYYDKDFNNEADTPDNFQSRRPNTSFCFLDIRSPGLGDTAMYLCATSSTNPNTEAFFGQGTRLTVV.